This TCR beta chain was recorded in a study of T cells in Graves' hyperthyroidism and ophthalmopathy. RNA transcripts served as the template for amplifying TCR beta CDR3 regions. First-round RT-PCR of the TCR CDR3 relied on the HTBI primer set. TCRdb reprocessed the multiplex PCR reads via MiXCR and lists one record per CDR3 protein. This table holds around 490,000 distinct CDR3 sequences, about 20% found once. This clonotype showed up many times. Per germline, CDR1 MNHNS and CDR2 SASEGT. V was shortened by 5 bases and J by 0 bases, with 8 bases between the two germline ends. The CDR3 has 13 amino acids. Inclusion characteristics of ophthalmopathy patients comprised a Clinical Activity Score of at least 3, a NOSPECS grade of at least 4, and duration under 3 months. Diagnoses were made from clinical symptoms, serum measures (thyroxine and TRAb), thyroid ultrasound and orbital computed tomography.

J is TRBJ2-7 and V is TRBV6-1; D gene unclear. Input material: blood. The receptor's source is a man aged 40-50 years with Graves' ophthalmopathy. This chain's CDR3 is CASSRTSSYEQYF. The CDR3 DNA sequence: TGTGCCAGCAGTCGGACGTCCTCCTACGAGCAGTACTTC.